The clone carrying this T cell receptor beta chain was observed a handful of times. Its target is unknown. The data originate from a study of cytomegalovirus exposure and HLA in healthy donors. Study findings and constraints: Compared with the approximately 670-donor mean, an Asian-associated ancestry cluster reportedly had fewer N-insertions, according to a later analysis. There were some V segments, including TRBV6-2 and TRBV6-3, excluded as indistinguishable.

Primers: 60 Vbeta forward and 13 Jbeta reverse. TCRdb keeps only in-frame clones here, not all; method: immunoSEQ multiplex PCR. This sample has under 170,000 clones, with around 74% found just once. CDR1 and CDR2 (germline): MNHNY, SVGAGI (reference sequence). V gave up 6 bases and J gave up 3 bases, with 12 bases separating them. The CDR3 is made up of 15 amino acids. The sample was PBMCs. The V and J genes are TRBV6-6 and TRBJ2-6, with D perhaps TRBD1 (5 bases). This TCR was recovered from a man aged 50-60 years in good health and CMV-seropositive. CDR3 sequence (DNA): TGTGCCAGCAGCAGGGTAACGGGTGGGGCCAACGTCCTGACTTTC. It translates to CASSRVTGGANVLTF.